This T cell receptor (beta chain) was captured in a study of OX40 agonist ivuxolimab in advanced cancers. The junction had 8 bases not matched to a gene; V was cut back by 4 bases and J by 4 bases. CDR1 and CDR2 (germline): SGHRS, YFSETQ. CDR3 length: 15 amino acids. Study results and caveats: Relative to CD4+ cells, CD8+ T cells on average had more expanded clones. Within 6 weeks, CD4+ and CD8+ blood T cells expanded clonally at 0.1 to 3.0 mg/kg.

The method was immunoSEQ multiplex PCR; TCRdb's version includes in-frame clones alone and lacks a portion of them. The sample yields roughly 82,000 clones, more than 80% seen once. Regarding this clone: Its antigen is currently unknown.

The chain carries TRBV5-1 and TRBJ2-5, with 9 nucleotides matching TRBD1. The TCR sequence derives from an adult with an advanced solid tumor such as melanoma, head and neck, liver or kidney cancer. The sequences come from CD4+ or CD8+ T cells sorted from blood, collected in a trial of the OX40 agonist ivuxolimab. In nucleotides, the CDR3 is TGCGCCAGCAGCCAACAGGGGGCGCTTGGAGAGACCCAGTACTTC. This codes for CASSQQGALGETQYF.